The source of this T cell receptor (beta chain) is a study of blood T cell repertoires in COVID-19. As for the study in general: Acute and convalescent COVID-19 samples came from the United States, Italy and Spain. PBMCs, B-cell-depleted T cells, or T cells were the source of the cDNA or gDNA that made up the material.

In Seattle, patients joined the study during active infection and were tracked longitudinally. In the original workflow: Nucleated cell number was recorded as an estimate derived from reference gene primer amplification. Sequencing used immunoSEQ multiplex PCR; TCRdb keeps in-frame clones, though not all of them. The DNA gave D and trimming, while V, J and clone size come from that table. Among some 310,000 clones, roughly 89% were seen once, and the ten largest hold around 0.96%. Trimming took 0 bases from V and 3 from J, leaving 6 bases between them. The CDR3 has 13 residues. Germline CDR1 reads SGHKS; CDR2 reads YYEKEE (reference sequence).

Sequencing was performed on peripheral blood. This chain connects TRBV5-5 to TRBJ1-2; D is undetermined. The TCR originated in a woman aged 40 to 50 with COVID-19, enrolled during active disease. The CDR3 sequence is CASSLGADYGYTF. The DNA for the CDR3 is TGTGCCAGCAGCTTGGGGGCAGACTATGGCTACACCTTC. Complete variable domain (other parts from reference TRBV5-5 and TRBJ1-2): DAGVTQSPTHLIKTRGQQVTLRCSPISGHKSVSWYQQVLGQGPQFIFQYYEKEERGRGNFPDRFSARQFPNYSSELNVNALLLGDSALYLCASSLGADYGYTFGSGTRLTVV.